In its sample, the clone carrying this T cell receptor beta chain was seen a few times. Single viable CD3+CD4+CD8-CD45RO+ cells were sorted as the memory CD4+ T cells. The germline CDR1 and CDR2 sequences are SNHLY and FYNNEI. Trimming removed 8 bases at V and 2 bases at J, with 14 bases between. This CDR3 is built from 14 residues. This sample stems from a study of memory CD4+ T cells and cytomegalovirus serostatus. Profiling relied on immunoSEQ multiplex PCR, and the TCRdb table lists in-frame clones only, not all of them. The table includes some 50,000 clones, roughly 72% detected once. This chain uses TRBV2 with TRBJ2-3; D not certain. Material for sequencing was memory CD4+ T cells from blood. The source of this sequence is an adult in good health and CMV-seropositive. The CDR3 reads CASARSSITDTQYF. The CDR3 DNA reads as TGTGCCAGCGCCCGTAGCAGTATCACAGATACGCAGTATTTT.